The 6 T cell receptor beta chains given below trace back to one sample, sequenced in a study of identical twins. Via MiXCR, TCRdb re-called the 5' RACE reads, giving one row per CDR3 protein. The sample yields hundreds of thousands of distinct CDR3 sequences, around 6% seen once. What was sequenced was naive T cells sorted from blood. All receptors derive from a man younger than 35 in good health.

This clonotype appeared many times. A read error may produce the germline difference seen at one junction end. V usage is TRBV20-1 and J usage is TRBJ2-5; tentatively, D is TRBD2 (5 bases). Germline V gene data show CDR1 as DFQATT and CDR2 as SNEGSKA (reference sequence). The CDR3 has 9 residues. CDR3 bases: TGCAGTGCTAGAGAGAGGGCACCCTTC. Translating it yields CSARERAPF.

This clonotype was detected many times. The chain carries TRBV12-3 or TRBV12-4 and TRBJ2-3, with 12 positions matching TRBD2. The V and J ends lost 5 bases and 3 bases, in that order; junction bases with no gene match: 0. The CDR3 length is 14 residues. CDR3 DNA sequence: TGTGCCAGCAGTACTAGCGGGAGGACAGATACGCAGTATTTT. It is translated as CASSTSGRTDTQYF.

This clonotype showed up many times. V usage is TRBV5-1 and J usage is TRBJ2-2, with TRBD1 matching 9 bases. The CDR3 contains 15 residues. Per the germline V gene, CDR1 is SGHRS and CDR2 is YFSETQ. The V segment lost 4 bases and the J segment 1 base; nucleotides outside the gene matches: 2. The CDR3 loop reads CASSKDRGNTGELFF. The CDR3 nucleotides read TGCGCCAGCAGCAAGGACAGGGGGAACACCGGGGAGCTGTTTTTT. The full variable domain, rest sourced from reference TRBV5-1 and TRBJ2-2, is KAGVTQTPRYLIKTRGQQVTLSCSPISGHRSVSWYQQTPGQGLQFLFEYFSETQRNKGNFPGRFSGRQFSNSRSEMNVSTLELGDSALYLCASSKDRGNTGELFFGEGSRLTVL.

The chain joins TRBV7-3 to TRBJ1-1; D uncertain. The CDR3 consists of 15 residues. Germline CDR1 SGHTA, CDR2 FQGTGA. V was cut by 1 base and J by 1 base, with 10 bases left in between. DNA for the CDR3: TGTGCCAGCAGCTTAATAGGACCGCCGAACACTGAAGCTTTCTTT. Residues: CASSLIGPPNTEAFF.

The rearrangement uses TRBV27 and TRBJ1-1; possible D gene TRBD1, 6 bases. The CDR3 contains 15 residues. V lost 0 bases to trimming and J lost 7 bases, with 15 bases between them. Per the germline V gene, CDR1 is MNHEY and CDR2 is SMNVEV (reference sequence). The CDR3 spells CASSLSTGGGVEAFF. The DNA for the CDR3 is TGTGCCAGCAGTTTATCAACAGGAGGGGGGGTTGAAGCTTTCTTT.

This clonotype was seen many times. CDR3 nucleotide sequence: TGTGCCAGCAGCCCTCGGGGCGGGAGTAATGAGCAGTTCTTC. It is translated as CASSPRGGSNEQFF. The chain employs TRBV28 and TRBJ2-1; the match to TRBD2 covers 7 bases. After removal of 6 bases from V and 7 bases from J, the junction contained 9 bases not matched to a gene. Germline V lookup: CDR1 MDHEN, CDR2 SYDVKM. CDR3 length equals 14 residues.